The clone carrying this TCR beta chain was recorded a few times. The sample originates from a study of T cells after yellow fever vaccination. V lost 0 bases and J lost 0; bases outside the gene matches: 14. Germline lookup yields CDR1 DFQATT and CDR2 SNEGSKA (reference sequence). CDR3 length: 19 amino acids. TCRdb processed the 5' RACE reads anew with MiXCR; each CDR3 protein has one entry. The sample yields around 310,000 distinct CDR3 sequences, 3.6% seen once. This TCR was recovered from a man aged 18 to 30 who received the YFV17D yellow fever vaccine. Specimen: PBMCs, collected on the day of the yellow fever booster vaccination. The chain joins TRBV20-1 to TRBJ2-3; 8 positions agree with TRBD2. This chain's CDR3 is CSARDLASGGETSTDTQYF. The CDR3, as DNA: TGCAGTGCTAGAGATCTGGCGAGCGGGGGAGAGACTAGCACAGATACGCAGTATTTT.